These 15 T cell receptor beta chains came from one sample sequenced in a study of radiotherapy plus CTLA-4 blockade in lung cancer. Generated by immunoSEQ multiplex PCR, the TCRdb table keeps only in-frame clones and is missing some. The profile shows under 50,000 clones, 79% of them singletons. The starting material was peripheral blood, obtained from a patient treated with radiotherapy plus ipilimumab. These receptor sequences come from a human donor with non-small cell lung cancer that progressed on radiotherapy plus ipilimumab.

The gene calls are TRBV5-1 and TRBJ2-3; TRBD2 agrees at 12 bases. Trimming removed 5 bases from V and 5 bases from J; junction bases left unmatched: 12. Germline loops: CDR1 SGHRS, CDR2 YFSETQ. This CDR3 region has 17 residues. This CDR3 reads CASRKLASGGAGDTQYF. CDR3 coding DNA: TGCGCCAGCAGAAAGCTGGCTAGCGGGGGGGCGGGAGATACGCAGTATTTT.

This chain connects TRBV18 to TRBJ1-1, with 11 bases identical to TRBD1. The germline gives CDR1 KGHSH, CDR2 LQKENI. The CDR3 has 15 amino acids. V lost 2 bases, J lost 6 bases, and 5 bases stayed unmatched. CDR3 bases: TGTGCCAGCTCACCAAATACGGGACAGGGGGCTGAAGCTTTCTTT. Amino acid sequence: CASSPNTGQGAEAFF. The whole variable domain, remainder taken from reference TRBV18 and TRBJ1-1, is NAGVMQNPRHLVRRRGQEARLRCSPMKGHSHVYWYRQLPEEGLKFMVYLQKENIIDESGMPKERFSAEFPKEGPSILRIQQVVRGDSAAYFCASSPNTGQGAEAFFGQGTRLTVV.

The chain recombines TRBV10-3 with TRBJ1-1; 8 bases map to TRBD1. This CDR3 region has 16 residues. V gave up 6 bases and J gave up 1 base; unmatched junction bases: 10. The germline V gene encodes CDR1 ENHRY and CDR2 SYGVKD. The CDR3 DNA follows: TGTGCCATCAGCCCCCTGAGACAGGGGCCGAACACTGAAGCTTTCTTT. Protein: CAISPLRQGPNTEAFF.

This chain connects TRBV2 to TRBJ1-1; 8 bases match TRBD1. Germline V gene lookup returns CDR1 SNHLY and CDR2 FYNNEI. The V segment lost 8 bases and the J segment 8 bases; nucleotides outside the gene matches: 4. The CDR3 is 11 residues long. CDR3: CASGTGGEAFF. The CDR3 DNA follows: TGTGCCAGCGGGACAGGTGGAGAAGCTTTCTTT.

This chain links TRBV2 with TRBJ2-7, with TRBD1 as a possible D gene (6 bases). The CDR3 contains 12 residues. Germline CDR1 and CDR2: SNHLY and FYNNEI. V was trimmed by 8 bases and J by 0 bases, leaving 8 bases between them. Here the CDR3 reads CASDRSSYEQYF. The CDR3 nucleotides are TGTGCCAGCGACAGGAGCTCCTACGAGCAGTACTTC.

The CDR3 sequence is CASSLQGASSGNTIYF. CDR3 DNA sequence: TGCGCCAGCAGCTTACAGGGGGCCAGCTCTGGAAACACCATATATTTT. The chain joins TRBV5-1 to TRBJ1-3, with 9 positions matching TRBD1. There are 16 residues in the CDR3. Germline CDR1 SGHRS, CDR2 YFSETQ. Trimming took 2 bases from V and 0 from J; bases not matched to a gene: 3.

The CDR3 here is CASSNLDRISYEQYF. The CDR3 DNA follows: TGTGCCAGCAGCAACCTTGACAGGATCTCCTACGAGCAGTACTTC. J is TRBJ2-5 and V is TRBV5-6; TRBD1 might be the D (6 bases). The J call is doubtful: the DNA matches TRBJ2-7 better. This CDR3 spans 15 amino acids. Germline assignment: CDR1 SGHDT and CDR2 YYEEEE.

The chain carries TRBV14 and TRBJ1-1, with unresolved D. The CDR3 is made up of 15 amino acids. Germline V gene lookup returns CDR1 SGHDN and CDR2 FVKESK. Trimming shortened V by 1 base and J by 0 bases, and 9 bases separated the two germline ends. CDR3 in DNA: TGTGCCAGCAGCCAAGCACAGCATATGAACACTGAAGCTTTCTTT. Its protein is CASSQAQHMNTEAFF. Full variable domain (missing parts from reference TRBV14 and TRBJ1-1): EAGVTQFPSHSVIEKGQTVTLRCDPISGHDNLYWYRRVMGKEIKFLLHFVKESKQDESGMPNNRFLAERTGGTYSTLKVQPAELEDSGVYFCASSQAQHMNTEAFFGQGTRLTVV.

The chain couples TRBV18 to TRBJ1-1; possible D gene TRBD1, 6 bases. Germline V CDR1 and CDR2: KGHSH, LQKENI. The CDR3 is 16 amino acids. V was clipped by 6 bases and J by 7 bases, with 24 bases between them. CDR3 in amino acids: CASSPPLKHRGGEAFF. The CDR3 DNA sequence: TGTGCCAGCTCCCCGCCTCTCAAGCACCGAGGGGGTGAAGCTTTCTTT.

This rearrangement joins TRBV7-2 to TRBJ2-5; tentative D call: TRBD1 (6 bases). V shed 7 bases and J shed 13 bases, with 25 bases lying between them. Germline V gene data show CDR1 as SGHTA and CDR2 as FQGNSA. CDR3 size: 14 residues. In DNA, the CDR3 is TGTGCCAGCAACGACCAAGGACAGAGCCTAGAGTGGTACTTC. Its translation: CASNDQGQSLEWYF.

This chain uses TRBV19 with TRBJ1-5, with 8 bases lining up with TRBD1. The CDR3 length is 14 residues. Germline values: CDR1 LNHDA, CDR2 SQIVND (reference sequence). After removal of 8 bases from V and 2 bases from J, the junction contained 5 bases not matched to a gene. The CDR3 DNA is TGTGCCAGTGATACAGGGGGGGGCAATCAGCCCCAGCATTTT. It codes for CASDTGGGNQPQHF.

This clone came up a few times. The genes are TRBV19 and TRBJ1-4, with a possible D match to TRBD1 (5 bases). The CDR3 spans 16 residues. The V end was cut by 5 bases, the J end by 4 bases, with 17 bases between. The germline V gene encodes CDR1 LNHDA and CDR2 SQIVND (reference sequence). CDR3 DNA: TGTGCCAGTAGTCCCACGGGGGGTCTTATTAATGAAAAACTGTTTTTT. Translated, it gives CASSPTGGLINEKLFF.

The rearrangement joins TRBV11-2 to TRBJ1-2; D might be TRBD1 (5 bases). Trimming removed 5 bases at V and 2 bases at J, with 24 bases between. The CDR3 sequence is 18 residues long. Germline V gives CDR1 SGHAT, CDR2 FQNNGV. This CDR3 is CASSAFSGGHPRNYGYTF. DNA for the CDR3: TGTGCCAGCAGCGCATTTTCCGGGGGTCACCCCAGGAACTATGGCTACACCTTC.

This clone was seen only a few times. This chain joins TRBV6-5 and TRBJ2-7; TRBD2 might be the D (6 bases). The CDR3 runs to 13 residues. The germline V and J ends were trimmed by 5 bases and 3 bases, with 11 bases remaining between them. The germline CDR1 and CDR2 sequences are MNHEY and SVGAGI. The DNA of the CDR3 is TGTGCCAGCAGTCGGCGGGGCAACTACGAGCAGTACTTC. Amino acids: CASSRRGNYEQYF.

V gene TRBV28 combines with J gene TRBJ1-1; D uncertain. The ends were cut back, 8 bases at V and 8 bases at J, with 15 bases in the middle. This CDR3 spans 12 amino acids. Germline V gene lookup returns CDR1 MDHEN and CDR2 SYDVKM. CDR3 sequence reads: CASSSPGREAFF. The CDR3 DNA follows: TGTGCCAGCTCCTCTCCTGGGAGGGAAGCTTTCTTT.